Listed below are T cell receptor beta chains from one sample, sequenced in a study of T-cell memory formation after mild COVID-19. TCRdb used MiXCR to reprocess the 5' RACE reads, holding one entry per CDR3 protein. The table has about 150,000 distinct CDR3 sequences, about 14% seen once. Sequences were obtained from PBMCs or a T cell subset sorted from them (not recorded which). The receptors come from an adult woman who had mild COVID-19 (a few samples of this study predate the infection). Cell type and time point are not known. Both conserved end residues are part of each CDR3. The D gene is left open where the match is weak. Size is stated for part of the rows, as once, few or many counts, or as a class when the clone is expanded.

clone size	D gene	V gene	J gene	CDR3 protein	CDR3 DNA
many	TRBD2	TRBV6-6	TRBJ2-7	CASRSRGAYEQYF	TGTGCCAGCAGATCCCGGGGGGCCTACGAGCAGTACTTC
.	.	TRBV27	TRBJ2-7	CASNKLRTQTYEQYF	TGTGCCAGCAACAAACTTCGGACACAAACCTACGAGCAGTACTTC
.	.	TRBV18	TRBJ1-1	CASSPNTLNTEAFF	TGTGCCAGCTCACCAAACACCCTGAACACTGAAGCTTTCTTT
few	TRBD1	TRBV9	TRBJ1-6	CASSPGGYNSPLHF	TGTGCCAGCAGCCCAGGGGGATATAATTCACCCCTCCACTTT
.	.	TRBV12-3/TRBV12-4	TRBJ2-1	CASSSDRRYNEQFF	TGTGCCAGCAGCTCCGATCGGCGGTACAATGAGCAGTTCTTC
.	.	TRBV6-5	TRBJ2-1	CASLDHPRDGSYNEQFF	TGTGCCAGCCTTGACCACCCCCGGGACGGCTCCTACAATGAGCAGTTCTTC
few	TRBD1	TRBV2	TRBJ1-1	CASSDWGATGVVGTEAFF	TGTGCCAGCAGTGACTGGGGGGCGACAGGGGTCGTGGGCACTGAAGCTTTCTTT
few	TRBD2	TRBV6-5	TRBJ2-1	CASSYSGALAGLYDEQFF	TGTGCCAGCAGTTACTCGGGGGCGCTAGCGGGCCTATACGATGAGCAGTTCTTC
few	.	TRBV7-9	TRBJ2-1	CASSASGPSEQFF	TGTGCCAGCAGCGCCTCGGGGCCCAGTGAGCAGTTCTTC
.	TRBD2	TRBV4-1	TRBJ2-3	CASSHRLLAGNTDTQYF	TGCGCCAGCAGCCACAGACTACTAGCGGGGAACACAGATACGCAGTATTTT
.	TRBD2	TRBV7-2	TRBJ2-7	CASKSYSGGTYEQYF	TGTGCCAGCAAATCTTATAGCGGGGGGACCTACGAGCAGTACTTC
.	.	TRBV10-3	TRBJ1-5	CAISELGDNQPQNF	TGTGCCATCAGTGAATTGGGGGACAATCAGCCCCAGAATTTT
.	.	TRBV7-6	TRBJ2-5	CASSLGKGSLVQETQYF	TGTGCCAGCAGCTTAGGAAAGGGGTCACTGGTCCAAGAGACCCAGTACTTC
few	TRBD2	TRBV29-1	TRBJ2-1	CSVSGTSGASYNEQFF	TGCAGCGTTTCGGGGACTAGCGGGGCCTCCTACAATGAGCAGTTCTTC
medium-sized	.	TRBV5-6	TRBJ2-1	CASSFDGSYNEQFF	TGTGCCAGCAGCTTCGACGGCTCCTACAATGAGCAGTTCTTC
few	TRBD2	TRBV27	TRBJ2-1	CASSRTSGSLIYNEQFF	TGTGCCAGCTCTCGGACTAGCGGGAGTCTAATCTACAATGAGCAGTTCTTC
many	TRBD1	TRBV12-3/TRBV12-4	TRBJ2-5	CASSRAGGVETQYF	TGTGCCAGCAGTCGGGCAGGGGGCGTCGAGACCCAGTACTTC
.	.	TRBV4-2	TRBJ2-1	CASSPGPGLGEQFF	TGTGCCAGCAGCCCGGGACCGGGGTTGGGCGAGCAGTTCTTC
.	.	TRBV14	TRBJ2-3	CASSQGVSTADTQYF	TGTGCCAGCAGCCAAGGTGTTTCTACGGCAGATACGCAGTATTTT
few	.	TRBV7-8	TRBJ2-4	CASSFPDGLTTKNIQYF	TGTGCCAGCAGCTTCCCCGACGGGCTCACGACCAAAAACATTCAGTACTTC
.	TRBD2	TRBV24-1	TRBJ2-3	CATSDTSGGSTDTQYF	TGTGCCACCAGTGATACCTCGGGGGGAAGCACAGATACGCAGTATTTT
few	.	TRBV15	TRBJ1-2	CATSRDVGGGYTF	TGTGCCACCAGCAGAGATGTCGGTGGAGGCTACACCTTC
few	.	TRBV15	TRBJ2-7	CATSREETVYEQYF	TGTGCCACCAGCAGGGAGGAGACAGTTTACGAGCAGTACTTC
few	.	TRBV20-1	TRBJ2-7	CSASRTQNSYEQYF	TGCAGTGCCAGCAGAACCCAGAACTCCTACGAGCAGTACTTC
.	TRBD2	TRBV27	TRBJ2-1	CASSYRHALAGYNEQFF	TGTGCCAGCAGCTATCGGCATGCGCTAGCGGGTTACAATGAGCAGTTCTTC
.	TRBD2	TRBV27	TRBJ2-1	CASSLTSTSGNYNEQFF	TGTGCCAGCAGTTTAACCTCGACTAGCGGGAATTACAATGAGCAGTTCTTC
.	TRBD2	TRBV7-2	TRBJ2-1	CASSLQGLAEQQFF	TGTGCCAGCAGCCTACAGGGACTAGCGGAACAGCAGTTCTTC
.	TRBD2	TRBV6-5	TRBJ2-5	CASSQGTSGGEETQYF	TGTGCCAGCAGTCAAGGGACTAGCGGGGGGGAAGAGACCCAGTACTTC
.	.	TRBV7-9	TRBJ2-5	CASSSLFRKGRTETQYF	TGTGCCAGCAGCTCTTTATTCCGGAAGGGTAGGACGGAGACCCAGTACTTC
few	TRBD2	TRBV29-1	TRBJ2-7	CSVKSGRVSYEQYF	TGCAGCGTTAAAAGCGGGAGGGTCTCCTACGAGCAGTACTTC
.	TRBD1	TRBV10-3	TRBJ2-3	CAISESGTGVTDTQYF	TGTGCCATCAGTGAGTCGGGAACAGGGGTTACAGATACGCAGTATTTT
many	.	TRBV9	TRBJ2-5	CASSVAWGPGTQYF	TGTGCCAGCAGCGTAGCTTGGGGCCCGGGGACCCAGTACTTC
.	.	TRBV2	TRBJ1-5	CASSDQGNNQPQHF	TGTGCCAGCAGCGACCAGGGGAACAATCAGCCCCAGCATTTT
.	TRBD2	TRBV2	TRBJ2-1	CASRRTSGYNEQFF	TGTGCCAGCAGAAGGACTAGCGGTTACAATGAGCAGTTCTTC
.	TRBD2	TRBV4-2	TRBJ2-7	CASSHRIGLAEGEQYF	TGTGCCAGCAGCCATCGTATTGGACTAGCGGAGGGGGAGCAGTACTTC
few	.	TRBV20-1	TRBJ2-7	CSITEDWGRFYEQYF	TGCAGTATAACCGAGGATTGGGGGCGTTTCTACGAGCAGTACTTC
.	.	TRBV5-1	TRBJ2-1	CASSLESQGTNEQFF	TGCGCCAGCAGCTTGGAAAGTCAGGGAACGAATGAGCAGTTCTTC
few	TRBD1	TRBV29-1	TRBJ2-1	CSVGNDRGPLSYNEQFF	TGCAGCGTGGGGAATGACAGGGGGCCACTCTCCTACAATGAGCAGTTCTTC
.	TRBD1	TRBV27	TRBJ2-3	CASSSLTNRGADTQYF	TGTGCCAGCAGTTCCTTGACAAACAGGGGAGCAGATACGCAGTATTTT
.	.	TRBV5-1	TRBJ2-3	CASSLVQGTDTQYF	TGCGCCAGCAGCTTGGTTCAGGGGACAGATACGCAGTATTTT
.	TRBD1	TRBV27	TRBJ1-2	CASRASGGANYGYTF	TGTGCCAGCAGGGCTTCAGGGGGGGCTAACTATGGCTACACCTTC
.	TRBD1	TRBV14	TRBJ1-4	CASSHPLGQGSEKLFF	TGTGCCAGCAGCCACCCGTTGGGACAGGGTAGTGAAAAACTGTTTTTT
.	.	TRBV4-1	TRBJ2-7	CASSHRGKSYEQYF	TGCGCCAGCAGCCACAGGGGAAAAAGCTACGAGCAGTACTTC
few	.	TRBV3-1	TRBJ2-7	CASSQFGRGEQYF	TGTGCCAGCAGCCAATTTGGACGTGGCGAGCAGTACTTC
once	.	TRBV6-2/TRBV6-3	TRBJ2-3	CASSYSRASAGSDTQYF	TGTGCCAGCAGTTACTCGAGGGCCTCGGCGGGGAGTGATACGCAGTATTTT
.	TRBD1	TRBV4-3	TRBJ2-7	CASSPGQGNSEQYF	TGCGCCAGCAGCCCGGGACAGGGGAATAGCGAGCAGTACTTC
few	.	TRBV7-8	TRBJ1-5	CASSRTGNQPQHF	TGTGCCAGCAGCCGGACGGGCAATCAGCCCCAGCATTTT
.	.	TRBV13	TRBJ2-7	CASSLGDISYEQYF	TGTGCCAGCAGCTTAGGGGACATCTCCTACGAGCAGTACTTC
many	.	TRBV6-5	TRBJ2-1	CASSYVPGEQFF	TGTGCCAGCAGTTACGTTCCGGGTGAGCAGTTCTTC
.	.	TRBV6-2/TRBV6-3	TRBJ2-1	CASNSGTTYNEQFF	TGTGCCAGCAATTCCGGGACAACCTACAATGAGCAGTTCTTC
many	.	TRBV5-1	TRBJ1-6	CASSLQGLDNSPLHF	TGCGCCAGCAGCCTACAGGGTCTGGATAATTCACCCCTCCACTTT
many	.	TRBV4-1	TRBJ2-7	CASSQGGPATYEQYF	TGCGCCAGCAGCCAAGGAGGGCCCGCAACCTACGAGCAGTACTTC
.	.	TRBV7-9	TRBJ2-3	CASSLALTEVTDTQYF	TGTGCCAGCAGCTTAGCTTTGACAGAGGTCACAGATACGCAGTATTTT
.	TRBD2	TRBV5-6	TRBJ2-1	CASSLWAGGPYNEQFF	TGTGCCAGCAGCTTGTGGGCGGGAGGGCCGTACAATGAGCAGTTCTTC
.	TRBD1	TRBV6-5	TRBJ1-5	CASSPTDRGDNQPQHF	TGTGCCAGCAGTCCGACGGACAGGGGCGACAATCAGCCCCAGCATTTT
.	TRBD1	TRBV6-2/TRBV6-3	TRBJ2-7	CASSQTGGVYEQYF	TGTGCCAGCAGTCAGACAGGGGGCGTTTACGAGCAGTACTTC
many	TRBD1	TRBV15	TRBJ2-4	CATSPGGPAKNIQYF	TGTGCCACCAGCCCAGGGGGCCCGGCCAAAAACATTCAGTACTTC